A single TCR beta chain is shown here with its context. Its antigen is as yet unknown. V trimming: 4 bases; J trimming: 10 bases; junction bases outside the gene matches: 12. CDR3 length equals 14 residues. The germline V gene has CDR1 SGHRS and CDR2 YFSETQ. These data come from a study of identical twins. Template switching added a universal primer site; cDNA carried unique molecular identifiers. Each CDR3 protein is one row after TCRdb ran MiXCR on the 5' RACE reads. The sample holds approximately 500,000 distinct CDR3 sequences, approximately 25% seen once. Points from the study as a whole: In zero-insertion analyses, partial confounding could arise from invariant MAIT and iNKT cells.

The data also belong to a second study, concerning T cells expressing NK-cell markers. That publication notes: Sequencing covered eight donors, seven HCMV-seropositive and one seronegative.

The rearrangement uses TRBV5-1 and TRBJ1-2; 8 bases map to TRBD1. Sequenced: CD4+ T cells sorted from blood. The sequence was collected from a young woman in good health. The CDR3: CASSQSLGQGHYTF. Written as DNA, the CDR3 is TGCGCCAGCAGCCAGTCCTTAGGACAGGGTCACTACACCTTC.